Listed below are T cell receptor beta chains from one sample, sequenced in a study of T cells in Graves' hyperthyroidism and ophthalmopathy. MiXCR was run by TCRdb on the multiplex PCR reads, yielding one entry per CDR3 protein. The sample carries roughly 500,000 distinct CDR3 sequences, 11% to 15% recorded once. Material: blood. These receptor sequences come from a woman aged 25 to 45 with Graves' hyperthyroidism that later progressed to Graves' ophthalmopathy. Each CDR3 is given with its conserved first and last residue. D genes are given only for firm matches. Where a row states a size, it is once, few, many or the class of an expanded clone; other rows omit it.

j_call: TRBJ1-1; d_call: TRBD1; v_call: TRBV4-2; clone_size: many; cdr3_aa: CASSQESQGARNTEAFF; cdr3_nt: TGTGCCAGCAGCCAAGAGTCACAGGGGGCGCGGAACACTGAAGCTTTCTTT
j_call: TRBJ1-1; d_call: TRBD1; v_call: TRBV3-1; clone_size: .; cdr3_aa: CASSHPGTGGTEAFF; cdr3_nt: TGTGCCAGCAGCCATCCCGGGACAGGAGGAACTGAAGCTTTCTTT
j_call: TRBJ1-1; d_call: .; v_call: TRBV6-2/TRBV6-3; clone_size: many; cdr3_aa: CASRSGEGTEAFF; cdr3_nt: TGTGCCAGCAGGTCCGGGGAGGGGACTGAAGCTTTCTTT
j_call: TRBJ1-5; d_call: .; v_call: TRBV30; clone_size: few; cdr3_aa: CAWSFGGLEPQHF; cdr3_nt: TGTGCCTGGAGTTTTGGGGGGTTGGAGCCCCAGCATTTT
j_call: TRBJ1-1; d_call: .; v_call: TRBV29-1; clone_size: many; cdr3_aa: CSVVEETEAFF; cdr3_nt: TGCAGCGTTGTCGAGGAGACTGAAGCTTTCTTT
j_call: TRBJ2-7; d_call: .; v_call: TRBV20-1; clone_size: many; cdr3_aa: CSARLDQKGYEQYF; cdr3_nt: TGCAGTGCTAGATTGGACCAAAAAGGCTACGAGCAGTACTTC
j_call: TRBJ2-3; d_call: TRBD2; v_call: TRBV7-9; clone_size: many; cdr3_aa: CASPASGSVIDTQYF; cdr3_nt: TGTGCCAGCCCAGCTAGCGGGAGTGTTATAGATACGCAGTATTTT
j_call: TRBJ2-7; d_call: .; v_call: TRBV3-1; clone_size: many; cdr3_aa: CASSQVGYEQYF; cdr3_nt: TGTGCCAGCAGCCAGGTCGGCTACGAGCAGTACTTC
j_call: TRBJ1-1; d_call: TRBD1; v_call: TRBV11-3; clone_size: many; cdr3_aa: CASSSPITGQGQTEAFF; cdr3_nt: TGTGCCAGCAGCTCGCCTATAACCGGACAGGGACAAACTGAAGCTTTCTTT
j_call: TRBJ1-1; d_call: TRBD1; v_call: TRBV4-1; clone_size: many; cdr3_aa: CASSQGDRGNTEAFF; cdr3_nt: TGCGCCAGCAGCCAAGGGGACAGGGGAAACACTGAAGCTTTCTTT
j_call: TRBJ2-7; d_call: TRBD2; v_call: TRBV11-2; clone_size: .; cdr3_aa: CASFPNSGLAGYEQYF; cdr3_nt: TGTGCCAGCTTCCCTAATTCGGGGCTAGCGGGCTACGAGCAGTACTTC
j_call: TRBJ1-1; d_call: .; v_call: TRBV6-1; clone_size: many; cdr3_aa: CASSEAGGLNTEAFF; cdr3_nt: TGTGCCAGCAGTGAAGCTGGGGGGCTGAACACTGAAGCTTTCTTT
j_call: TRBJ1-1; d_call: .; v_call: TRBV6-1; clone_size: .; cdr3_aa: CASSGPGGYGGEAFF; cdr3_nt: TGTGCCAGCAGTGGCCCCGGGGGTTACGGTGGTGAAGCTTTCTTT
j_call: TRBJ2-1; d_call: .; v_call: TRBV7-9; clone_size: .; cdr3_aa: CASSFGPDEQFF; cdr3_nt: TGTGCCAGCAGCTTTGGACCCGATGAGCAGTTCTTC
j_call: TRBJ2-3; d_call: .; v_call: TRBV2; clone_size: many; cdr3_aa: CASRGIGSTQYF; cdr3_nt: TGTGCCAGCAGGGGTATTGGGAGTACGCAGTATTTT
j_call: TRBJ1-1; d_call: .; v_call: TRBV29-1; clone_size: many; cdr3_aa: CSVARVTEAFF; cdr3_nt: TGCAGCGTCGCAAGGGTTACTGAAGCTTTCTTT
j_call: TRBJ2-1; d_call: .; v_call: TRBV4-1; clone_size: .; cdr3_aa: CASSQDSTGPYNEQFF; cdr3_nt: TGCGCCAGCAGCCAAGATTCTACAGGACCTTACAATGAGCAGTTCTTC
j_call: TRBJ2-7; d_call: .; v_call: TRBV20-1; clone_size: .; cdr3_aa: CSAIAPDTSYEQYF; cdr3_nt: TGCAGTGCTATCGCCCCGGACACATCCTACGAGCAGTACTTC
j_call: TRBJ2-2; d_call: .; v_call: TRBV30; clone_size: .; cdr3_aa: CAFAGTLHTGELFF; cdr3_nt: TGTGCATTCGCCGGGACTCTTCACACCGGGGAGCTGTTTTTT
j_call: TRBJ2-7; d_call: TRBD2; v_call: TRBV6-1; clone_size: many; cdr3_aa: CASSAGTSGSYEQYF; cdr3_nt: TGTGCCAGCAGTGCAGGGACTAGCGGGAGTTACGAGCAGTACTTC
j_call: TRBJ2-2; d_call: TRBD2; v_call: TRBV20-1; clone_size: many; cdr3_aa: CSATPTSGVNTGELFF; cdr3_nt: TGCAGTGCTACCCCGACTAGCGGGGTCAACACCGGGGAGCTGTTTTTT
j_call: TRBJ2-7; d_call: .; v_call: TRBV28; clone_size: many; cdr3_aa: CASSLSQRASTYEQYF; cdr3_nt: TGTGCCAGCAGTTTATCCCAGCGGGCCTCAACCTACGAGCAGTACTTC
j_call: TRBJ1-2; d_call: TRBD1; v_call: TRBV7-2; clone_size: few; cdr3_aa: CASSLKSGTGGNYGYTF; cdr3_nt: TGTGCCAGCAGCTTAAAATCCGGGACAGGGGGGAACTATGGCTACACCTTC
j_call: TRBJ1-5; d_call: TRBD1; v_call: TRBV20-1; clone_size: .; cdr3_aa: CSAWGGQGVGQPQHF; cdr3_nt: TGCAGTGCCTGGGGGGGACAGGGGGTTGGTCAGCCCCAGCATTTT
j_call: TRBJ2-2; d_call: TRBD2; v_call: TRBV15; clone_size: many; cdr3_aa: CATSSLLAGGGGELFF; cdr3_nt: TGTGCCACCAGCAGCTTACTAGCGGGAGGGGGCGGGGAGCTGTTTTTT
j_call: TRBJ1-5; d_call: .; v_call: TRBV6-1; clone_size: many; cdr3_aa: CASRHDSTSNQPQHF; cdr3_nt: TGTGCCAGCAGGCACGACAGCACTAGCAATCAGCCCCAGCATTTT
j_call: TRBJ2-5; d_call: .; v_call: TRBV5-4; clone_size: .; cdr3_aa: CASSLGALETQYF; cdr3_nt: TGTGCCAGCAGCTTAGGCGCCCTAGAGACCCAGTACTTC
j_call: TRBJ1-2; d_call: TRBD1; v_call: TRBV5-1; clone_size: many; cdr3_aa: CASSPGGTGVEEGYTF; cdr3_nt: TGCGCCAGCAGCCCCGGAGGGACAGGGGTTGAAGAAGGCTACACCTTC
j_call: TRBJ2-2; d_call: .; v_call: TRBV19; clone_size: few; cdr3_aa: CASSPLTRISPGELFF; cdr3_nt: TGTGCCAGTAGTCCTTTAACGCGGATAAGCCCCGGGGAGCTGTTTTTT
j_call: TRBJ1-1; d_call: TRBD1; v_call: TRBV4-1; clone_size: many; cdr3_aa: CASSLGTGSGTEAFF; cdr3_nt: TGCGCCAGCAGCCTGGGGACAGGGTCAGGCACTGAAGCTTTCTTT
j_call: TRBJ1-5; d_call: .; v_call: TRBV18; clone_size: few; cdr3_aa: CASSPPGAYQPQHF; cdr3_nt: TGTGCCAGCTCACCCCCGGGGGCGTATCAGCCCCAGCATTTT
j_call: TRBJ2-7; d_call: .; v_call: TRBV4-1; clone_size: .; cdr3_aa: CASSQVMGRDRYF; cdr3_nt: TGCGCCAGCAGCCAAGTAATGGGTAGGGATCGGTACTTC
j_call: TRBJ2-1; d_call: TRBD2; v_call: TRBV14; clone_size: few; cdr3_aa: CASSHLAGGDYNEQFF; cdr3_nt: TGTGCCAGCAGCCACTTAGCGGGAGGGGACTACAATGAGCAGTTCTTC
j_call: TRBJ2-1; d_call: TRBD2; v_call: TRBV11-2; clone_size: .; cdr3_aa: CASSSIGPGTSGYNEQFF; cdr3_nt: TGTGCCAGCAGCTCAATAGGCCCAGGGACTAGCGGATACAATGAGCAGTTCTTC
j_call: TRBJ1-1; d_call: .; v_call: TRBV10-3; clone_size: many; cdr3_aa: CAISEATVMNTEAFF; cdr3_nt: TGTGCCATCAGTGAGGCCACAGTCATGAACACTGAAGCTTTCTTT
j_call: TRBJ2-7; d_call: .; v_call: TRBV5-8; clone_size: many; cdr3_aa: CASSLPRRHYEQYF; cdr3_nt: TGTGCCAGCAGCCTACCCCGACGACATTACGAGCAGTACTTC
j_call: TRBJ1-2; d_call: .; v_call: TRBV12-3/TRBV12-4; clone_size: many; cdr3_aa: CASSSDRNYGYTF; cdr3_nt: TGTGCCAGCAGTTCTGACAGAAACTATGGCTACACCTTC
j_call: TRBJ1-1; d_call: .; v_call: TRBV25-1; clone_size: many; cdr3_aa: CASSENFFPDSRDQAFF; cdr3_nt: TGTGCCAGCAGTGAGAACTTCTTCCCGGACAGTAGGGACCAAGCTTTCTTT
j_call: TRBJ2-1; d_call: TRBD1; v_call: TRBV20-1; clone_size: .; cdr3_aa: CSAPLTRTGRTDEQFF; cdr3_nt: TGCAGTGCTCCCCTCACTCGGACAGGGCGGACGGATGAGCAGTTCTTC
j_call: TRBJ2-3; d_call: .; v_call: TRBV20-1; clone_size: .; cdr3_aa: CSASPTGPSHSSTDTQYF; cdr3_nt: TGCAGTGCTAGTCCCACAGGACCGTCGCACTCTAGCACAGATACGCAGTATTTT
j_call: TRBJ2-6; d_call: .; v_call: TRBV10-2; clone_size: few; cdr3_aa: CASRGGFSGANVLTF; cdr3_nt: TGCGCCAGCAGGGGGGGTTTCTCTGGGGCCAACGTCCTGACTTTC
j_call: TRBJ2-5; d_call: TRBD1; v_call: TRBV5-1; clone_size: many; cdr3_aa: CASSFGGTGGETQYF; cdr3_nt: TGCGCCAGCAGCTTCGGTGGGACAGGGGGAGAGACCCAGTACTTC
j_call: TRBJ2-7; d_call: .; v_call: TRBV15; clone_size: many; cdr3_aa: CATSRVDRKDEQYF; cdr3_nt: TGTGCCACCAGCAGGGTTGATCGGAAAGACGAGCAGTACTTC
j_call: TRBJ2-1; d_call: .; v_call: TRBV20-1; clone_size: many; cdr3_aa: CSASGSPEASYNEQFF; cdr3_nt: TGCAGTGCTTCGGGGAGCCCGGAGGCGTCCTACAATGAGCAGTTCTTC
j_call: TRBJ1-2; d_call: TRBD1; v_call: TRBV5-1; clone_size: many; cdr3_aa: CASSLSDRGKLLYGYTF; cdr3_nt: TGCGCCAGCAGCTTGTCGGACAGGGGTAAACTTCTCTATGGCTACACCTTC
j_call: TRBJ1-4; d_call: TRBD1; v_call: TRBV7-2; clone_size: many; cdr3_aa: CASSPTGGGEKLFF; cdr3_nt: TGTGCCAGCAGCCCGACAGGGGGTGGTGAAAAACTGTTTTTT
j_call: TRBJ1-3; d_call: .; v_call: TRBV27; clone_size: many; cdr3_aa: CASSFRGAGNTIYF; cdr3_nt: TGTGCCAGCAGTTTTAGAGGGGCTGGAAACACCATATATTTT
j_call: TRBJ1-6; d_call: .; v_call: TRBV4-3; clone_size: few; cdr3_aa: CASSQGSPGLGSPLHF; cdr3_nt: TGCGCCAGCAGCCAAGGGTCCCCAGGGCTGGGATCACCCCTCCACTTT
j_call: TRBJ2-2; d_call: .; v_call: TRBV7-9; clone_size: many; cdr3_aa: CASRSEGVANTGELFF; cdr3_nt: TGTGCCAGCAGAAGCGAGGGTGTAGCGAACACCGGGGAGCTGTTTTTT
j_call: TRBJ2-4; d_call: TRBD2; v_call: TRBV20-1; clone_size: few; cdr3_aa: CSARGQASGRGIQYF; cdr3_nt: TGCAGTGCTAGAGGACAAGCTAGCGGGAGAGGCATTCAGTACTTC
j_call: TRBJ2-7; d_call: TRBD2; v_call: TRBV24-1; clone_size: .; cdr3_aa: CATSDFGTSGEQYF; cdr3_nt: TGTGCCACCAGTGATTTTGGGACTAGCGGAGAGCAGTACTTC
j_call: TRBJ1-2; d_call: TRBD1; v_call: TRBV28; clone_size: many; cdr3_aa: CASRLGTEVYGYTF; cdr3_nt: TGTGCCAGCAGACTTGGGACAGAAGTTTATGGCTACACCTTC
j_call: TRBJ1-2; d_call: TRBD1; v_call: TRBV10-3; clone_size: many; cdr3_aa: CAITIGDSRGYTF; cdr3_nt: TGTGCCATCACCATTGGGGACAGCCGGGGCTACACCTTC